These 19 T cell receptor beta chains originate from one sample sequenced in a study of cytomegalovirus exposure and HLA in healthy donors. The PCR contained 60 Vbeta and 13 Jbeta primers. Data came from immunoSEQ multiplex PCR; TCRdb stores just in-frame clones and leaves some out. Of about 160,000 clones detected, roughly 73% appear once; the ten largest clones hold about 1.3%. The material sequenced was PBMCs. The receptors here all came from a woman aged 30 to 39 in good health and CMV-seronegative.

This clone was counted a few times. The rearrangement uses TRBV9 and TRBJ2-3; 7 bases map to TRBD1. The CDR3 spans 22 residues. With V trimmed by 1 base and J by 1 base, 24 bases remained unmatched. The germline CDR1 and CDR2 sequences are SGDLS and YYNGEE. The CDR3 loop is CASSVTRYRTGPWIFCTDTQYF. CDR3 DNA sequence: TGTGCCAGCAGCGTAACCCGATACCGGACAGGCCCTTGGATTTTTTGCACAGATACGCAGTATTTT.

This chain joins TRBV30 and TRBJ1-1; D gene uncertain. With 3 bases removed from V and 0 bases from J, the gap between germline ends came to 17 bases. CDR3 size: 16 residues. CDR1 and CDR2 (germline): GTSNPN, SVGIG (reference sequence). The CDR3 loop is CAWRRELTRMNTEAFF. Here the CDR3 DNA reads TGTGCCTGGAGGAGGGAACTCACCCGAATGAACACTGAAGCTTTCTTT.

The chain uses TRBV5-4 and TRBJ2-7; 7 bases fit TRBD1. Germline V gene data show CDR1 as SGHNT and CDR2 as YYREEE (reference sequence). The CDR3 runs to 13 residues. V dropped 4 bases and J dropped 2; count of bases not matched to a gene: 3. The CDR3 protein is CASSTGTAYEQYF. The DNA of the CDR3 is TGTGCCAGCAGCACCGGGACAGCCTACGAGCAGTACTTC. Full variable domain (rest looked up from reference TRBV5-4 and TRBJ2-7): ETGVTQSPTHLIKTRGQQVTLRCSSQSGHNTVSWYQQALGQGPQFIFQYYREEENGRGNFPPRFSGLQFPNYSSELNVNALELDDSALYLCASSTGTAYEQYFGPGTRLTVT.

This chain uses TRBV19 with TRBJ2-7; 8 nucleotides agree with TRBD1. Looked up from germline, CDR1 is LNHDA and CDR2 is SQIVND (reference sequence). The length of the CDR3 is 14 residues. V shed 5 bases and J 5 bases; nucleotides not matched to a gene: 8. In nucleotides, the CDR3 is TGTGCCAGTAGTCGACAGGGGTCCCCTAACGAGCAGTACTTC. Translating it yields CASSRQGSPNEQYF.

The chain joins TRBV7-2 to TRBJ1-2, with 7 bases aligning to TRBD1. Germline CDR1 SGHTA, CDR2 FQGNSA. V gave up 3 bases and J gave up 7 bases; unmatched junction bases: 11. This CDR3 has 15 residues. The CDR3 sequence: CASSFNRGLGAGYTF. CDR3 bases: TGTGCCAGCAGCTTTAACAGGGGCTTAGGGGCTGGCTACACCTTC.

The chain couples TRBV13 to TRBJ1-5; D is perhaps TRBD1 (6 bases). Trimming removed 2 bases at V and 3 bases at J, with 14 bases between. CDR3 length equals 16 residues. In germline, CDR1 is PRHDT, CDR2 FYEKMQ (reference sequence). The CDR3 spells CASSLRLGGTNQPQHF. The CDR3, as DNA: TGTGCCAGCAGCTTACGCCTAGGGGGAACCAATCAGCCCCAGCATTTT. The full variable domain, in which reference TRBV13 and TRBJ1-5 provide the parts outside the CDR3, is AAGVIQSPRHLIKEKRETATLKCYPIPRHDTVYWYQQGPGQDPQFLISFYEKMQSDKGSIPDRFSAQQFSDYHSELNMSSLELGDSALYFCASSLRLGGTNQPQHFGDGTRLSIL.

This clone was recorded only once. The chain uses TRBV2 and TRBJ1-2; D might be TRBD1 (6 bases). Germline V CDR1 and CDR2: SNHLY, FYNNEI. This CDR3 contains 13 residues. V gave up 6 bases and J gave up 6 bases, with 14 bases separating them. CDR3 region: CASSPDSGNGYTF. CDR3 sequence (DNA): TGTGCCAGCAGCCCGGACAGCGGCAATGGCTACACCTTC.

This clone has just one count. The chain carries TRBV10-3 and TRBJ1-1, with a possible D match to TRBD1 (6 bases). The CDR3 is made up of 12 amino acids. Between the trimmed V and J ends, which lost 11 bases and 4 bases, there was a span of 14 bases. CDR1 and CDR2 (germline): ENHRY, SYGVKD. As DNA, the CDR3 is TGTGCCGTTAGTGGGGGCAGCACTGAAGCTTTCTTT. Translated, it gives CAVSGGSTEAFF.

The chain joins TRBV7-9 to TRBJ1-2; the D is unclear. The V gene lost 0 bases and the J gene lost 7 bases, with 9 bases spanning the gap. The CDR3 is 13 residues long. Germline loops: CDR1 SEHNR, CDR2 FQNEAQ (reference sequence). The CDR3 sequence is CASSLAAPTGYTF. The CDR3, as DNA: TGTGCCAGCAGCTTAGCGGCCCCAACTGGCTACACCTTC.

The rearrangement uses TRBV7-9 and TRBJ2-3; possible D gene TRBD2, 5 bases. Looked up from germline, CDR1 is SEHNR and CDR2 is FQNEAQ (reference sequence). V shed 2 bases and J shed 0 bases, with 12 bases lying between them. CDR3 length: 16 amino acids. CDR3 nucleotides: TGTGCCAGCAGCTTAAAGTCGTGGACTAGCACAGATACGCAGTATTTT. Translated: CASSLKSWTSTDTQYF.

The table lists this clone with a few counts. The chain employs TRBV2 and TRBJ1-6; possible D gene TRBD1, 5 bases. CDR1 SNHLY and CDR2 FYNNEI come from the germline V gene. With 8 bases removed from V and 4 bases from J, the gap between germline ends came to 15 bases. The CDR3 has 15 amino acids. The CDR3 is CASFLQAAYNSPLHF. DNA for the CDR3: TGTGCCAGCTTTCTACAGGCAGCTTATAATTCACCCCTCCACTTT.

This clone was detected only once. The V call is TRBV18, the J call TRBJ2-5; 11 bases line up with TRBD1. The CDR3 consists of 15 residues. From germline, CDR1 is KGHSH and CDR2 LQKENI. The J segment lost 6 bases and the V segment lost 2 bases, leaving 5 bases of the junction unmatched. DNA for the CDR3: TGTGCCAGCTCACCAGGACAGGGGGCTCTGAAGACCCAGTACTTC. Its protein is CASSPGQGALKTQYF.

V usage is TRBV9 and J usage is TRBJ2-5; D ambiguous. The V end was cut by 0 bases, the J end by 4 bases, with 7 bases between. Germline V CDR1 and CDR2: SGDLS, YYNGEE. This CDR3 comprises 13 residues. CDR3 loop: CASSVAVGETQYF. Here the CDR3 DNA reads TGTGCCAGCAGCGTAGCGGTTGGAGAGACCCAGTACTTC.

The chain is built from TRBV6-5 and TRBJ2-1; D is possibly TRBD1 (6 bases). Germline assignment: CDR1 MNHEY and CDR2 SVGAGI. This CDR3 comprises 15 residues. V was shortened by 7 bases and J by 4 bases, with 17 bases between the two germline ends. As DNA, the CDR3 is TGTGCCAGCACAGGGGCCTTAGGGGGTTACAATGAGCAGTTCTTC. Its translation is CASTGALGGYNEQFF.

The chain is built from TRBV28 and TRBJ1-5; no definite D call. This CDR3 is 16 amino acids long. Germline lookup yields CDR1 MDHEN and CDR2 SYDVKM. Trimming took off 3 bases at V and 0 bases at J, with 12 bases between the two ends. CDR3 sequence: CASSFGERYSNQPQHF. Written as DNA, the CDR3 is TGTGCCAGCAGTTTCGGGGAAAGGTATAGCAATCAGCCCCAGCATTTT.

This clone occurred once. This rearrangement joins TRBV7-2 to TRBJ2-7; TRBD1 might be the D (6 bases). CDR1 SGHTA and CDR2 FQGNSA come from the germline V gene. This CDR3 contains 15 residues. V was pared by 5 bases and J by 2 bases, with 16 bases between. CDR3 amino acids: CASSPQGKRAYEQYF. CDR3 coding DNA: TGTGCCAGCAGCCCACAGGGAAAAAGGGCCTACGAGCAGTACTTC.

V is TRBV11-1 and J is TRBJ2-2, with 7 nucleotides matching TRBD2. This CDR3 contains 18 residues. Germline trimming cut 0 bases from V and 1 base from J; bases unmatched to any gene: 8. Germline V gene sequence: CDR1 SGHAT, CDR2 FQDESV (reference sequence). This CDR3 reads CASSLAQGLHQNTGELFF. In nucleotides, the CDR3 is TGTGCCAGCAGCTTAGCGCAGGGACTACACCAGAACACCGGGGAGCTGTTTTTT.

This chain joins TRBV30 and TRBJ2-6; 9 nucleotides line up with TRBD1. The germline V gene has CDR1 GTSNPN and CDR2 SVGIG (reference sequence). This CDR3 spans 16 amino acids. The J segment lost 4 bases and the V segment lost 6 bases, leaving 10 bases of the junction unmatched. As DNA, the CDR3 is TGTGCCTGCACCATACAGGGGGCAGGAGGGGCCAACGTCCTGACTTTC. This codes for CACTIQGAGGANVLTF.

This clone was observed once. In DNA form, the CDR3 reads TGTGCCAGCGAGGAGACAGGACCTAACTATGGCTACACCTTC. Amino acid sequence: CASEETGPNYGYTF. J is TRBJ1-2 and V is TRBV7-9; perhaps TRBD1 as D (6 bases). CDR3 length: 14 amino acids. Per the germline V gene, CDR1 is SEHNR and CDR2 is FQNEAQ (reference sequence). Trimming removed 8 bases at V and 0 bases at J, with 13 bases between.